Below, one TCR beta chain is given with its context. What it binds is not known. Measured with immunoSEQ multiplex PCR; TCRdb has only the in-frame clones, and not every one. The sample records some 140,000 clones, roughly 92% being singletons. The sample is drawn from a study of graft-versus-host responses after intestinal transplantation. About the study: Transplants given to recipients were multivisceral, liver-intestinal, or isolated intestinal. For approximately three years after anti-thymocyte globulin induction, all recipients took tacrolimus and steroids.

Whole-study findings and limits: GvH clone levels peaked in circulation, and this peak was associated with early post-transplant HvG declines.

The clonotype originates from a human donor who received an intestinal transplant. Sequencing was performed on unstimulated CD4+ T cells sorted from spleen or lymph node cells, taken before intestinal transplant.

This chain's CDR3 is CASSAAAHNQPQHF. CDR3 sequence (DNA): TGTGCCAGCAGCGCCGCCGCCCACAATCAGCCCCAGCATTTT. The J gene is TRBJ1-5, the V gene TRBV9, with D hard to call. Germline CDR1 and CDR2: SGDLS and YYNGEE. The CDR3 contains 14 residues. Trimming removed 3 bases from V and 3 bases from J, with 10 bases in between.